This T cell receptor beta chain was sequenced during a study of monozygotic twins with inflammatory bowel disease (dated by TCRdb to the late 2010s). Background for the entire study: The full study comprised around 28 monozygotic twin pairs: nine German pairs (four IBD-concordant, five IBD-discordant) and 19 IBD-discordant Danish pairs. The search for disease-associated traits relied mainly on comparing IBD patients with their genetically identical healthy co-twins within discordant pairs. Each individual had, on average, about 151 000 unique TCRalpha sequences and 181 000 unique TCRbeta sequences available for analysis. Results and caveats for the whole study, not just this receptor: Repertoire similarity did not differ between concordant and discordant twins, which could be due to limited statistical power. Fewer clonotypes were shared with other individuals by IBD patients than by healthy twins, most markedly in patients showing signs of disease activity. Measured by the inverse Simpson index, TCRbeta repertoire diversity was lower in IBD patients than in their healthy co-twins. Different T cell subtypes could not be distinguished in the analysis. No single strong signal or clonotype linked to IBD turned up in the results, so the idea that one exists was not supported. Differing immunosuppressive treatments among patients may have added background noise and inter-individual variability to the repertoires.

The CDR3 starts with the cysteine, ends with the phenylalanine, and has 13 residues. The DNA is not on file. Reading the germline V gene gives CDR1 SGHTA and CDR2 FQGTGA. From each donor, a roughly 2.6 ml peripheral blood sample was collected into PAXgene tubes and stored at -80 degrees C. Total RNA was isolated from whole blood with the PAXgene blood miRNA kit on an automated QIAcube, without T cell sorting. Peripheral blood from monozygotic twin pairs who were concordant or discordant for inflammatory bowel disease underwent deep TCRalpha and TCRbeta repertoire profiling using unique molecular barcoding. Smoking habits were recorded for all twin pairs, with individuals classified as current, former or never smokers. As to this clonotype: The specificity of this receptor is unknown.

The library was generated by 5' RACE. Each TCR library was prepared from about 4,000 ng of total RNA. For each sample, cDNA synthesis with SMARTScribe reverse transcriptase was split into eight separate reactions. During cDNA synthesis, unique molecular identifiers containing a 6-nucleotide sample barcode were introduced by template switching. TCRalpha and TCRbeta cDNA was amplified in two nested PCRs of about 17 and 10 cycles, and bead purification was carried out after each PCR. Before amplification, the cDNA was treated with uracil DNA-glycosylase and purified using the QIAquick PCR purification kit. The second PCR was the step at which Illumina TruSeq-compatible adapters and sample-specific barcodes were added. Library quality and concentration were checked on TapeStation and Qubit, and libraries were pooled at around 5.3 ng each. Sequencing of pooled libraries was carried out on an Illumina HiSeq2500 single-index Rapid Run using 2 x 100 bp reads and custom sequencing primers. On the study's bioinformatics: MiGEC version 1.2.6 was used for UMI-based consensus assembly, which corrected PCR and sequencing errors. MiXCR version 2.1.1 handled V(D)J alignment, clonotype assembly and CDR3 extraction. Gene usage, clonotype sharing and MAIT/NKT TCR abundance were normalised by analysing the top 1000, 10 000 and 20 000 clonotypes per sample. Diversity was computed as the inverse Simpson index with the vegan R package after downsampling to 27 000 UMIs. Paired Mann-Whitney U tests on discordant twin pairs were used, with Benjamini-Hochberg multiple-testing correction. TCRdb reprocessed the reads, reporting each CDR3 protein sequence once and no DNA. TCRdb, not the authors, supplied the V and J calls. The record for this sample contains some 330,000 distinct CDR3 sequences. The leading ten clones occupy roughly 5.8% of the sample.

The clonotype was recovered from a human donor with ulcerative colitis or Crohn's disease, or a healthy co-twin of an affected twin (not recorded which). Sample: blood. The chain was built from TRBV7-3 and TRBJ2-1; TCRdb selects TRBD1, and the lack of DNA leaves this call unchecked. The CDR3 reads CASSSPGYNEQFF.